The sequence of this T cell receptor beta chain was determined in a study of blood T cell repertoires in COVID-19. Study-level background: From the United States, Italy and Spain came samples of acute and convalescent COVID-19.

Recovery among Cohort 3 donors was established by two negative PCRs, clearance, or symptom resolution. Germline CDR1 is SGHAT and CDR2 is FQNNGV. CDR3 length: 14 residues. V lost 7 bases, J lost 5 bases, and 17 bases lay in between. The authors' processing: The authors estimated nucleated cell counts from reference gene primer amplification. Some clones are missing from TCRdb's copy, which holds only in-frame ones; the method was immunoSEQ multiplex PCR. Clone size and the V and J calls come from that table; the DNA yielded D and trimming. The sample includes 200,000 to 250,000 clones, about four fifths of them seen just once.

The chain couples TRBV11-2 to TRBJ2-5; D is unclear. Sequences were obtained from PBMCs or T cells enriched from blood (not recorded which). The sequence was collected from a woman in her fifties or sixties who had recovered from COVID-19. CDR3 region: CASTPSSVFETQYF. Written as DNA, the CDR3 is TGTGCCAGCACCCCCTCTTCTGTTTTCGAGACCCAGTACTTC.